This TCR beta chain emerged from a study of T cell repertoires in cytomegalovirus infection. Study details: Based on public TCR beta signatures, there were indications of CMV infection and of a matching HLA type. Study-level results: HLA-C-restricted CMV clonotypes gave the most frequent clonotype in two of eight donors.

A word on this clonotype: Its cognate antigen is unknown.

TCRdb analysed the reads with MiXCR anew, one entry per CDR3 protein. Found here are roughly 630,000 distinct CDR3 sequences, around 24% of them singletons; the top ten hold around 8%. Sample: CD8+ T cells from PBMCs. This clonotype was obtained from a human donor in good health (CMV status not recorded). Some clones in this sample may be carry-over from other donors' samples.

CDR3 DNA sequence: TGTGCCAGCAGCTTGTATTCAGCTGGGGGGAATACGCAGTATTTT. This sequence encodes CASSLYSAGGNTQYF. The chain is built from TRBV13 and TRBJ2-3; a possible D gene is TRBD2 (6 bases). Trimming took 3 bases from V and 7 from J, leaving 17 bases between them. This CDR3 is built from 15 residues. Germline V gene sequence: CDR1 PRHDT, CDR2 FYEKMQ (reference sequence). Full variable domain (rest looked up from reference TRBV13 and TRBJ2-3): AAGVIQSPRHLIKEKRETATLKCYPIPRHDTVYWYQQGPGQDPQFLISFYEKMQSDKGSIPDRFSAQQFSDYHSELNMSSLELGDSALYFCASSLYSAGGNTQYFGPGTRLTVL.